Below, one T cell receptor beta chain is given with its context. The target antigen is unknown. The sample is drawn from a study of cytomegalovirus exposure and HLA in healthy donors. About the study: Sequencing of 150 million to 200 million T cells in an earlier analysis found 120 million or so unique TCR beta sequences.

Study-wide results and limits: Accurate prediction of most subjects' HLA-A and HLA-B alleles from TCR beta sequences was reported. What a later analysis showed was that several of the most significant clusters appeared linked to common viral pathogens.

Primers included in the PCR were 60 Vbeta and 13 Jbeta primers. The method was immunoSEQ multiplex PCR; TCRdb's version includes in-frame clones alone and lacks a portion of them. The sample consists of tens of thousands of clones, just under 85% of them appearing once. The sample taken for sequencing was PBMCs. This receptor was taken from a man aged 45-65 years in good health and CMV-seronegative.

The CDR3 here is CATSPGVGRETQYF. In DNA form, the CDR3 reads TGTGCCACCAGCCCCGGGGTGGGGAGGGAGACCCAGTACTTC. This chain joins TRBV15 and TRBJ2-5, with a possible D match to TRBD2 (6 bases). Germline lookup yields CDR1 LNHNV and CDR2 YYDKDF (reference sequence). The V end was cut by 5 bases, the J end by 5 bases, with 15 bases between. CDR3 length: 14 residues.